This paragraph covers one TCR beta chain sequence. Its cognate antigen is unknown. Template switching supplied a universal primer site; unique molecular identifiers were carried on the cDNA. Each CDR3 protein is one row after TCRdb ran MiXCR on the 5' RACE reads. The sample holds hundreds of thousands of distinct CDR3 sequences, roughly 18% seen once. Germline V lookup: CDR1 SGDLS, CDR2 YYNGEE. Trimming cost V 4 bases and J 9 bases, with 11 bases left between them. CDR3 length: 12 residues. This record belongs to a study of identical twins. Overall study findings and caveats: A partial confounding effect on zero-insertion analyses could come from invariant MAIT and iNKT cells.

The same sample was also used in a study of T cells expressing NK-cell markers.

The clonotype originates from a woman aged 18-30 years in good health. V is TRBV9 and J is TRBJ2-1; no reliable D call. The specimen sequenced was PBMCs. The CDR3, as DNA: TGTGCCAGCAGCCCCACAACCCCTGAGCAGTTCTTC. Its translation: CASSPTTPEQFF. Filled out from reference TRBV9 and TRBJ2-1, the complete variable domain reads DSGVTQTPKHLITATGQRVTLRCSPRSGDLSVYWYQQSLDQGLQFLIQYYNGEERAKGNILERFSAQQFPDLHSELNLSSLELGDSALYFCASSPTTPEQFFGPGTRLTVL.